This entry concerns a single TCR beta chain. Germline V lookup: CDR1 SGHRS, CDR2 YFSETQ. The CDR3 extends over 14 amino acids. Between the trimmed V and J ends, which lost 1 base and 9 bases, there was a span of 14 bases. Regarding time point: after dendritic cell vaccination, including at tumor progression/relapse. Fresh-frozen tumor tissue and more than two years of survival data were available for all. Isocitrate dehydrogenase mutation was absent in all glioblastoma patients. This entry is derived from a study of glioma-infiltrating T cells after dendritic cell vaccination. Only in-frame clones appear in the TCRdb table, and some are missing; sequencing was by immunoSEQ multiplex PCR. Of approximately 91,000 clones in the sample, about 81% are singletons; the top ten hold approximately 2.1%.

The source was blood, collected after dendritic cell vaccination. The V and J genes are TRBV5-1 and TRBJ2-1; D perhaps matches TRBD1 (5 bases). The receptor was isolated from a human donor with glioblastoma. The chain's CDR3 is CASSLRGIIGEQFF. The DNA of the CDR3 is TGCGCCAGCAGCTTGAGGGGTATCATAGGTGAGCAGTTCTTC.